Listed here are 29 T cell receptor beta chains from one sample, sequenced in a study of blood T cell repertoires in COVID-19. The data were produced by immunoSEQ multiplex PCR, yet TCRdb's version contains in-frame clones alone and is incomplete. The table records fewer than 450,000 clones, around nine tenths of them present only once. The sample taken for sequencing was PBMCs or T cells enriched from blood (not recorded which). The receptors here all came from a woman between 18 and 29 years old who had recovered from COVID-19.

This clone was detected only once. The J gene is TRBJ1-2, the V gene TRBV27; 10 bases fit TRBD1. The CDR3 has 17 amino acids. Trimming at V came to 1 base and at J to 7 bases, leaving 12 bases not matched to a gene. Germline CDR1 is MNHEY and CDR2 is SMNVEV (reference sequence). The CDR3 spells CASSLLGGTGVEGGYTF. For the CDR3, the DNA is TGTGCCAGCAGTTTATTGGGCGGGACAGGGGTAGAAGGTGGCTACACCTTC.

The chain links TRBV19 to TRBJ2-2, with 8 bases identical to TRBD1. The CDR3 runs to 16 residues. V dropped 5 bases and J dropped 1; count of bases not matched to a gene: 6. Germline V gives CDR1 LNHDA, CDR2 SQIVND (reference sequence). The CDR3 reads CASSAPGQVNTGELFF. The CDR3 bases are TGTGCCAGTAGTGCCCCGGGACAGGTGAACACCGGGGAGCTGTTTTTT.

V and J are TRBV5-6 and TRBJ1-6; a weak D match, TRBD1 (5 bases). V shed 4 bases and J shed 6 bases, with 8 bases lying between them. Germline V lookup: CDR1 SGHDT, CDR2 YYEEEE. The CDR3 covers 13 residues. CDR3 nucleotides: TGTGCCAGCAGCCTTGACAGTAATTCACCCCTCCACTTT. Translation gives CASSLDSNSPLHF.

The rearrangement joins TRBV18 to TRBJ2-5; D remains ambiguous. This CDR3 is 13 amino acids long. Germline V gene lookup returns CDR1 KGHSH and CDR2 LQKENI. Trimming cost V 6 bases and J 4 bases, with 12 bases left between them. CDR3 bases: TGTGCCAGCTCCCGAAACGGGTTAGAGACCCAGTACTTC. This codes for CASSRNGLETQYF.

V usage is TRBV30 and J usage is TRBJ1-6; 7 bases agree with TRBD1. Germline loops: CDR1 GTSNPN, CDR2 SVGIG (reference sequence). This CDR3 has 14 amino acids. With 0 bases clipped from V and 7 bases from J, the junction kept 3 bases outside the gene matches. The CDR3 region is CAWSVRRGNSPLHF. CDR3 sequence (DNA): TGTGCCTGGAGTGTACGCAGGGGGAATTCACCCCTCCACTTT.

The CDR3 nucleotides read TGTGCCAGCAGCGTCCGGGGGGAGCGATACAATGAGCAGTTCTTC. Protein product: CASSVRGERYNEQFF. This chain uses TRBV9 with TRBJ2-1; 7 bases are a match to TRBD2. V lost 2 bases to trimming and J lost 4 bases; unmatched junction nucleotides: 6. This CDR3 has 15 amino acids. The germline V gene encodes CDR1 SGDLS and CDR2 YYNGEE. Together with reference TRBV9 and TRBJ2-1, the CDR3 gives the full variable domain: DSGVTQTPKHLITATGQRVTLRCSPRSGDLSVYWYQQSLDQGLQFLIQYYNGEERAKGNILERFSAQQFPDLHSELNLSSLELGDSALYFCASSVRGERYNEQFFGPGTRLTVL.

This chain uses TRBV7-2 with TRBJ2-5; 8 bases agree with TRBD2. Germline CDR1 is SGHTA and CDR2 is FQGNSA. The trim removed 1 base at V and 4 bases at J, leaving 8 bases unmatched. CDR3 length equals 16 residues. Here the CDR3 reads CASSLVGRGARETQYF. Written as DNA, the CDR3 is TGTGCCAGCAGCTTAGTGGGGCGGGGGGCGAGAGAGACCCAGTACTTC.

The V and J genes are TRBV13 and TRBJ2-3; 11 bases are shared with TRBD2. This CDR3 is built from 16 residues. With 5 bases clipped from V and 1 base from J, the junction kept 5 bases outside the gene matches. Germline V gene sequence: CDR1 PRHDT, CDR2 FYEKMQ (reference sequence). The CDR3 region has the DNA TGTGCCAGCAGCCCCCTAGCGGGGGGCGGCACAGATACGCAGTATTTT. It specifies CASSPLAGGGTDTQYF.

The chain combines TRBV28 with TRBJ2-7; 14 positions match TRBD2. The V gene end was trimmed by 10 bases and the J gene end by 4 bases; junction bases not matched to a gene: 12. The CDR3 sequence is 16 residues long. The germline CDR1 and CDR2 sequences are MDHEN and SYDVKM. CDR3 residues: CATQVTGTSGGYEQYF. CDR3 nucleotide sequence: TGTGCCACCCAAGTAACCGGGACTAGCGGGGGTTACGAGCAGTACTTC.

V gene TRBV5-5 combines with J gene TRBJ1-5; no clear D gene. V was cut by 1 base and J by 4 bases, with 12 bases left in between. The germline CDR1 and CDR2 sequences are SGHKS and YYEKEE (reference sequence). There are 15 residues in the CDR3. The CDR3 nucleotides are TGTGCCAGCAGCTTGATGGGCACGGGGAATCAGCCCCAGCATTTT. Its protein product is CASSLMGTGNQPQHF.

The V call is TRBV19, the J call TRBJ1-2; D remains unclear. The CDR3 length is 15 residues. The V and J ends lost 5 bases and 0 bases respectively, with 13 bases between them. The germline gives CDR1 LNHDA, CDR2 SQIVND (reference sequence). The CDR3 DNA follows: TGTGCCAGTAGTCGCACGGGTTACTCTAACTATGGCTACACCTTC. It translates to CASSRTGYSNYGYTF.

The gene calls are TRBV4-1 and TRBJ1-4; D gene unclear. Germline V gene sequence: CDR1 MGHRA, CDR2 YSYEKL. There are 11 residues in the CDR3. With 8 bases removed from V and 8 bases from J, the gap between germline ends came to 9 bases. The CDR3 region has the DNA TGCGCCAGCTTCCATGGCGAAAAACTGTTTTTT. Translated: CASFHGEKLFF.

The genes are TRBV9 and TRBJ2-2, with D possibly being TRBD2 (7 bases). The V end lost 3 bases, the J end lost 8 bases, and 11 bases lay between the germline ends. From germline, CDR1 is SGDLS and CDR2 YYNGEE. The CDR3 contains 13 residues. The CDR3 region has the DNA TGTGCCAGCAGCGAAGGGGGGGAAGGGGAGCTGTTTTTT. Its translation: CASSEGGEGELFF.

This CDR3 reads CAISYSGGATDTQYF. As DNA, the CDR3 is TGTGCCATCAGCTATAGCGGGGGGGCAACAGATACGCAGTATTTT. The chain is built from TRBV10-3 and TRBJ2-3, with 11 bases fitting TRBD2. The length of the CDR3 is 15 residues. Germline V lookup: CDR1 ENHRY, CDR2 SYGVKD. J gave up 3 bases and V 6 bases, and 5 bases lay outside the gene matches.

The table lists this clone with a count of one. The chain joins TRBV5-4 to TRBJ1-3; TRBD1 agrees at 12 bases. The CDR3 totals 16 residues. V trimming: 4 bases; J trimming: 0 bases; junction bases outside the gene matches: 2. CDR1 is SGHNT and CDR2 is YYREEE in the germline V gene (reference sequence). CDR3 nucleotide sequence: TGTGCCAGCAGCCAGGGACAGGGGGCCTCTGGAAACACCATATATTTT. This sequence encodes CASSQGQGASGNTIYF.

This clone was detected only once. CDR3 sequence: CASSPHLKNTEAFF. CDR3 coding DNA: TGTGCCAGCAGTCCACATCTTAAGAACACTGAAGCTTTCTTT. V usage is TRBV9 and J usage is TRBJ1-1; D remains ambiguous. V was clipped by 5 bases and J by 1 base, with 12 bases between them. Germline-derived CDR1 and CDR2 are SGDLS and YYNGEE. The CDR3 is 14 residues long.

There are a few counts of this clone. This chain links TRBV4-1 with TRBJ1-5; 7 positions agree with TRBD1. Germline CDR1 MGHRA, CDR2 YSYEKL. This CDR3 contains 16 residues. Unmatched junction bases numbered 14, after V lost 4 bases and J lost 8 bases. The CDR3 loop reads CASSPSSIHGQEPQHF. DNA for the CDR3: TGCGCCAGCAGCCCCTCATCAATCCACGGACAGGAGCCCCAGCATTTT.

V gene TRBV4-3 combines with J gene TRBJ1-4; D possibly corresponds to TRBD1 (5 bases). Trimming cost V 3 bases and J 8 bases, with 16 bases left between them. This CDR3 has 15 amino acids. Germline CDR1 reads LGHNA; CDR2 reads YSLEER. This CDR3 reads CASSHAGTTDEKLFF. Here the CDR3 DNA reads TGCGCCAGCAGCCACGCCGGGACTACTGACGAAAAACTGTTTTTT.

This chain connects TRBV2 to TRBJ2-2, with 7 bases matching TRBD1. After removal of 8 bases from V and 4 bases from J, the junction contained 10 bases not matched to a gene. In germline, CDR1 is SNHLY, CDR2 FYNNEI. The CDR3 length is 15 residues. CDR3 residues: CASVKTGMATGELFF. Written as DNA, the CDR3 is TGTGCCAGCGTCAAGACAGGGATGGCCACCGGGGAGCTGTTTTTT.

The chain uses TRBV20-1 and TRBJ2-3, with a possible D match to TRBD2 (5 bases). Per germline, CDR1 DFQATT and CDR2 SNEGSKA (reference sequence). The CDR3 contains 12 residues. The V end lost 3 bases, the J end lost 6 bases, and 10 bases lay between the germline ends. CDR3 residues: CSASRTSDTQYF. CDR3 sequence (DNA): TGCAGTGCTAGTAGGACTTCGGATACGCAGTATTTT.

The V gene is TRBV2, the J gene TRBJ1-2, with TRBD1 matching 7 bases. The CDR3 spans 17 residues. The ends lost 6 bases at V and 3 bases at J; junction bases unmatched: 16. The germline gives CDR1 SNHLY, CDR2 FYNNEI. CDR3 region: CASRDSGTVSLDYGYTF. In nucleotides, the CDR3 is TGTGCCAGCAGGGACTCCGGGACAGTCTCCTTGGACTATGGCTACACCTTC. Combining the CDR3 with reference TRBV2 and TRBJ1-2 gives the whole variable domain EPEVTQTPSHQVTQMGQEVILRCVPISNHLYFYWYRQILGQKVEFLVSFYNNEISEKSEIFDDQFSVERPDGSNFTLKIRSTKLEDSAMYFCASRDSGTVSLDYGYTFGSGTRLTVV.

The chain links TRBV19 to TRBJ2-4; TRBD1 matches 10 bases. After removal of 5 bases from V and 6 bases from J, the junction contained 7 bases not matched to a gene. The CDR3 is made up of 15 amino acids. The germline V gene encodes CDR1 LNHDA and CDR2 SQIVND (reference sequence). The CDR3 DNA reads as TGTGCCAGTAGTGTCCGGGACAGGGGATTAAACATTCAGTACTTC. The encoded protein is CASSVRDRGLNIQYF. The full variable domain, completed using reference TRBV19 and TRBJ2-4, is DGGITQSPKYLFRKEGQNVTLSCEQNLNHDAMYWYRQDPGQGLRLIYYSQIVNDFQKGDIAEGYSVSREKKESFPLTVTSAQKNPTAFYLCASSVRDRGLNIQYFGAGTRLSVL.

This clone has more than one count but fewer than ten. The chain is built from TRBV7-9 and TRBJ1-4, with D perhaps matching TRBD1 (5 bases). This CDR3 spans 16 amino acids. Trimming cost V 3 bases and J 5 bases, with 16 bases left between them. From germline, CDR1 is SEHNR and CDR2 FQNEAQ (reference sequence). The DNA for the CDR3 is TGTGCCAGCAGCTTGGGGCCGAACGGGTACAATGAAAAACTGTTTTTT. Protein product: CASSLGPNGYNEKLFF.

The chain has TRBV6-1 and TRBJ1-6; D remains unclear. Germline values: CDR1 MNHNS, CDR2 SASEGT. Trimming left V 3 bases short and J 8 bases short, with 11 bases between. The CDR3 covers 14 residues. In nucleotides, the CDR3 is TGTGCCAGCAGTGATGGCAGTGGTTATTCACCCCTCCACTTT. It is translated as CASSDGSGYSPLHF.

The chain employs TRBV5-1 and TRBJ1-3; no clear D gene. The germline gives CDR1 SGHRS, CDR2 YFSETQ. This CDR3 has 19 residues. The germline V and J ends were trimmed by 5 bases and 0 bases, with 24 bases remaining between them. The CDR3 sequence is CASSEEVTRGWGSGNTIYF. In DNA, the CDR3 is TGCGCCAGCAGTGAAGAAGTAACGCGGGGTTGGGGCTCTGGAAACACCATATATTTT.

The chain is built from TRBV28 and TRBJ1-6, with D unclear. Looked up from germline, CDR1 is MDHEN and CDR2 is SYDVKM. This CDR3 has 14 residues. V gave up 5 bases and J gave up 8 bases, with 13 bases separating them. The CDR3 sequence is CASSLNPFDSPLHF. DNA for the CDR3: TGTGCCAGCAGTCTTAATCCGTTCGATTCACCCCTCCACTTT. Combining the CDR3 with reference TRBV28 and TRBJ1-6 gives the whole variable domain DVKVTQSSRYLVKRTGEKVFLECVQDMDHENMFWYRQDPGLGLRLIYFSYDVKMKEKGDIPEGYSVSREKKERFSLILESASTNQTSMYLCASSLNPFDSPLHFGNGTRLTVT.

This chain connects TRBV21-1 to TRBJ2-2; the table's D call of TRBD2 was not tested on the DNA. TRBV21-1 is labeled a pseudogene. The length of the CDR3 is 19 residues. The CDR3 loop reads CASSRRLGLTRVMIQELFF. The CDR3, as DNA: TGTGCCAGCAGCAGACGACTAGGACTAACCCGGGTTATGATTCAGGAGCTGTTTTTT.

V and J are TRBV10-3 and TRBJ1-3; 7 bases fit TRBD1. This CDR3 is built from 15 residues. In germline, CDR1 is ENHRY, CDR2 SYGVKD. The junction had 8 bases not matched to a gene; V was cut back by 7 bases and J by 2 bases. This chain's CDR3 is CAINDRASPGNTIYF. In DNA form, the CDR3 reads TGTGCCATCAACGACAGGGCATCTCCTGGAAACACCATATATTTT.

This clone has more than one count but fewer than ten. V is TRBV7-9 and J is TRBJ1-4; perhaps TRBD1 as D (5 bases). From germline, CDR1 is SEHNR and CDR2 FQNEAQ (reference sequence). V lost 7 bases to trimming and J lost 11 bases, with 17 bases between them. The CDR3 totals 13 residues. The CDR3 nucleotides are TGTGCCAGCACCGTGACAGACGCCGGGAAACTGTTTTTT. Translation gives CASTVTDAGKLFF.